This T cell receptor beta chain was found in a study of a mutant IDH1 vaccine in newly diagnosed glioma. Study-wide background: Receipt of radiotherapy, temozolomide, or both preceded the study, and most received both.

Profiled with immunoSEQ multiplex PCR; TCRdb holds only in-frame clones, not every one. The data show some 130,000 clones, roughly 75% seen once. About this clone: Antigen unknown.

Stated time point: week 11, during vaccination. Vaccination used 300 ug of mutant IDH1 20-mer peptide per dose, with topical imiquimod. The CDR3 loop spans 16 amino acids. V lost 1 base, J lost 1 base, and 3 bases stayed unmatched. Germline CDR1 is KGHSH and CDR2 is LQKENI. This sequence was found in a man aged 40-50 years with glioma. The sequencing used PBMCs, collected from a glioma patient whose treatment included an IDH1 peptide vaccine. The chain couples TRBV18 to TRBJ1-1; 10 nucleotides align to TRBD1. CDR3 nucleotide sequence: TGTGCCAGCTCACCACGACAGGGGGCTAAGAACACTGAAGCTTTCTTT. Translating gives CASSPRQGAKNTEAFF.